A single sample gave rise to the 31 T cell receptor beta chains below, sequenced in a study of tissue T cells after allogeneic stem cell transplantation. TCRdb's copy holds only in-frame clones and misses some; the assay was immunoSEQ multiplex PCR. The table has roughly 7,100 clones, 40% to 55% seen once. Time point reported: mouse harvest day 7 after allogeneic transplant. Each mouse received 10^7 T-cell-depleted marrow cells plus 10^6 splenic CD5+ T cells by tail vein. The material sequenced was gut tissue. All receptors derive from a female BALB/c mouse given C57BL/6 T cells with graft-versus-host disease after an allogeneic hematopoietic cell transplant.

In regard to this clone: All gene names here are mouse names. The sequenced fragment ends 1 residue before the CDR3 boundary, so the rest is inferred from the germline J gene. The V gene is TRBV3, the J gene TRBJ1-3; D is possibly TRBD1 (5 bases). V was cut by 5 bases and J by 0 bases, with 8 bases left in between. Germline V gives CDR1 SNHLY, CDR2 FYNGKV (reference sequence). The CDR3 is 14 residues long. CDR3 region: CASSRTNSGNTLYF. The sequenced part of the CDR3 DNA is TGTGCCAGCAGCCGGACAAATTCTGGAAATACGCTCTAT.

There are a few counts of this clone. Genes and germline are mouse. Sequencing ends 1 residue short of the CDR3 end; the germline J gene provides the rest. The chain combines TRBV23 with TRBJ2-5; the table's D call, TRBD2, has no DNA check behind it. Germline CDR1 and CDR2: KGHTA and FQNQQP. This CDR3 contains 14 residues. The CDR3 loop is CSSSADWGGATQYF. CDR3 bases read: TGCTCCAGCAGTGCGGACTGGGGGGGCGCCACCCAGTAC.

There are a few counts of this clone. Mouse names are used for the genes. The CDR3 end falls 1 residue outside the read, so it is completed with the germline J gene. V and J are TRBV16 and TRBJ2-4; 8 bases align to TRBD2. J gave up 0 bases and V 2 bases, and 1 base lay outside the gene matches. Germline V gene data show CDR1 as SGHSA and CDR2 as FRNQAP. The CDR3 length is 15 residues. CDR3 DNA (partial): TGTGCAAGCAGCTTACTGGGGGGTAGTCAAAACACCTTGTAC. Residues: CASSLLGGSQNTLY. The entire CDR3 sequence reads CASSLLGGSQNTLYF.

With regard to this clone: Genes here carry mouse names. The CDR3 goes on 1 residue after the read ends, and that part is filled in from the germline J gene. V is TRBV16 and J is TRBJ1-2; 8 nucleotides agree with TRBD1. J was trimmed by 4 bases and V by 5 bases; bases with no gene match: 9. Germline loops: CDR1 SGHSA, CDR2 FRNQAP. CDR3 length: 15 amino acids. This CDR3 is CASSPYYTGGSDYTF. The sequenced part of the CDR3 DNA is TGTGCAAGCAGCCCATACTATACAGGGGGCTCCGACTACACC.

Remarks on this clone: Germline and genes here are mouse. The sequenced fragment ends 1 residue before the CDR3 boundary, so the rest is inferred from the germline J gene. The V call is TRBV17, the J call TRBJ1-1, with D maybe TRBD1 (6 bases). V lost 4 bases and J 4 bases, leaving 10 bases between the germline ends. The CDR3 runs 13 residues. Germline lookup yields CDR1 MNHDT and CDR2 YYDKIL. The CDR3 reads CASSNGGRTEVFF. CDR3 DNA (partial): TGTGCTAGCAGTAACGGGGGGCGCACAGAAGTCTTC.

Points on this clone: All gene names here are mouse names. Read coverage stops 1 residue before the CDR3 terminus; the germline J gene supplies the remainder. The chain links TRBV26 to TRBJ1-3, with 7 bases aligning to TRBD1. The trim removed 4 bases at V and 0 bases at J, leaving 3 bases unmatched. The CDR3 is 15 residues long. Germline-derived CDR1 and CDR2 are KGHPV and FQNQEV (reference sequence). The CDR3: CASSPGTASGNTLYF. The part of the CDR3 DNA that was read is TGTGCCAGCAGTCCCGGGACAGCTTCTGGAAATACGCTCTAT.

Concerning this clone: Any gene name here is a mouse gene name. The read halts 1 residue ahead of the CDR3 end, with the missing end drawn from the germline J gene. The chain has TRBV5 and TRBJ2-3; a possible D gene is TRBD2 (7 bases). The CDR3 totals 16 residues. Looked up from germline, CDR1 is LGHNA and CDR2 is YNLKQL (reference sequence). Trimming cost V 0 bases and J 0 bases, with 10 bases left between them. The sequenced CDR3 bases are TGTGCCAGCAGCCAAGAGAGGGGGGCTAGTGCAGAAACGCTGTAT. This gives the protein CASSQERGASAETLY. The full CDR3 sequence reads CASSQERGASAETLYF.

This clone appeared once. Gene and germline names: mouse. From the germline J gene comes the end of the CDR3, since the read stops 1 residue before it. The V gene is TRBV15, the J gene TRBJ2-1; TRBD2 matches at 12 bases. Germline lookup yields CDR1 SGHND and CDR2 FRSKSL. Trimming took 5 bases from V and 4 from J; bases not matched to a gene: 3. The CDR3 consists of 15 residues. The CDR3: CASSPDWGGYAEQFF. CDR3 DNA (partial): TGTGCCAGCAGTCCGGACTGGGGGGGATATGCTGAGCAGTTC.

This clone is labeled as large. Genes and germline are mouse. The observed sequence ends 1 residue before the CDR3 terminus, with the missing tail filled in from the germline J gene. V is TRBV31 and J is TRBJ2-5; D gene ambiguous. This CDR3 is 13 amino acids long. The germline V and J ends were trimmed by 1 base and 0 bases, with 5 bases remaining between them. The germline V gene encodes CDR1 GKSSPN and CDR2 SITVG. This CDR3 is CAWSPNNQDTQYF. CDR3 DNA (partial): TGTGCCTGGAGTCCCAATAACCAAGACACCCAGTAC. The full variable domain, completed using reference TRBV31 and TRBJ2-5, is AQTIHQWPVAEIKAVGSPLSLGCTIKGKSSPNLYWYWQATGGTLQQLFYSITVGQVESVVQLNLSASRPKDDQFILSTEKLLLSHSGFYLCAWSPNNQDTQYFGPGTRLLVL.

This clone was observed a handful of times. Gene labels here are mouse ones. The CDR3 end is not reached by the read, which stops 1 residue before it; the germline J gene fills it in. The chain combines TRBV20 with TRBJ2-5; D is perhaps TRBD1 (6 bases). The V end was cut by 3 bases, the J end by 6 bases, with 7 bases between. CDR3 length: 11 residues. CDR1 is GFQATS, CDR2 STVNSAI, per germline. CDR3 residues: CGASRGDTQYF. The CDR3 DNA, read in part, is TGTGGTGCTAGCAGGGGTGACACCCAGTAC.

By frequency in the sample, this clone is medium-sized. All gene names here are mouse names. The read finishes 1 residue shy of the CDR3 end, and the germline J gene is used to complete it. The chain couples TRBV12-2 to TRBJ1-3; D is perhaps TRBD1 (6 bases). The germline gives CDR1 SGHLS, CDR2 HYDKME. Trimming removed 0 bases at V and 2 bases at J, with 7 bases between. The CDR3 sequence is 14 residues long. This CDR3 reads CASSLYRAGNTLYF. The CDR3 DNA, read in part, is TGTGCCAGCTCTCTCTACAGGGCTGGAAATACGCTCTAT.

This clone was observed a few times. Mouse names are used for the genes. The read ends 1 residue before the CDR3 terminus; that terminus is restored from the germline J gene. V and J are TRBV24 and TRBJ1-5; 11 bases fit TRBD1. The CDR3 totals 19 residues. V was pared by 1 base and J by 0 bases, with 8 bases of the junction left unmatched. Germline V gene data show CDR1 as KGHTA and CDR2 as FRNEEI. CDR3 in amino acids: CASSLSGTGGVYNNQAPLF. Incomplete CDR3 DNA: TGTGCCAGCAGTCTGTCTGGGACAGGGGGGGTTTATAACAACCAGGCTCCGCTT.

This clone was detected a few times. Mouse gene names and germline throughout. Read coverage stops 1 residue before the CDR3 terminus; the germline J gene supplies the remainder. V is TRBV12-1 and J is TRBJ1-2, with D possibly being TRBD1 (5 bases). Trimming cost V 4 bases and J 0 bases, with 11 bases left between them. CDR1 and CDR2 (germline): SGHSN, HYEKVE. The CDR3 is made up of 14 amino acids. The CDR3 protein is CASSRQLANSDYTF. The sequenced CDR3 bases are TGTGCCAGCTCCAGACAGCTTGCAAACTCCGACTACACC.

This clone was detected a few times. Any gene name here is a mouse gene name. The CDR3 goes on 1 residue after the read ends, and that part is filled in from the germline J gene. The rearrangement links TRBV12-1 to TRBJ1-4; D gene unclear. V lost 1 base, J lost 1 base, and 6 bases lay in between. Germline-derived CDR1 and CDR2 are SGHSN and HYEKVE. This CDR3 is built from 14 residues. The DNA read from the CDR3 is TGTGCCAGCTCTCTGGCAGGTTCCAACGAAAGATTATTT. Translated, it gives CASSLAGSNERLF. The whole CDR3 protein is CASSLAGSNERLFF. Full variable domain (rest looked up from reference TRBV12-1 and TRBJ1-4): DSGVVQSPRHIIKEKGGRSVLTCIPISGHSNVVWYQQTLGKELKFLIQHYEKVERDKGFLPSRFSVQQFDDYHSEMNMSALELEDSAMYFCASSLAGSNERLFFGHGTKLSVL.

This clone showed up just a few times. Mouse germline and gene names are used. With the read ending 1 residue before the CDR3 end, the germline J gene is used to fill in that end. Other DNA sequences in the sample encode the same CDR3. The chain uses TRBV26 and TRBJ2-4; TRBD2 matches at 9 bases. This CDR3 region has 14 residues. Trimming took 6 bases from V and 1 from J; bases not matched to a gene: 2. Germline lookup yields CDR1 KGHPV and CDR2 FQNQEV (reference sequence). CDR3 sequence: CASSRTGGQNTLYF. CDR3 DNA (partial): TGTGCCAGCAGCCGGACTGGGGGTCAAAACACCTTGTAC.

To note about this clone: Gene labels here are mouse ones. The read ends 1 residue early relative to the CDR3; the germline J gene fills the gap. The rearrangement links TRBV13-1 to TRBJ2-7; D is undetermined. Germline lookup yields CDR1 NSHNY and CDR2 SYGAGN. The CDR3 is 12 residues long. The V end was cut by 0 bases, the J end by 6 bases, with 7 bases between. CDR3 in amino acids: CASSDAYFEQYF. The covered CDR3 bases are TGTGCCAGCAGTGATGCATACTTTGAACAGTAC.

By frequency in the sample, this clone is medium-sized (0.01 to 0.1%). Mouse names are used for the genes. Read coverage stops 1 residue before the CDR3 terminus; the germline J gene supplies the remainder. This chain links TRBV19 with TRBJ2-7, with TRBD2 matching over 10 bases. The V and J ends lost 4 bases and 3 bases, in that order; junction bases with no gene match: 1. The CDR3 consists of 13 residues. Germline CDR1 reads FNHDT; CDR2 reads SITEND (reference sequence). The CDR3 region is CASSLGGRYEQYF. The sequenced part of the CDR3 DNA is TGTGCCAGCAGTCTGGGGGGGCGCTATGAACAGTAC.

As regards this clone: Germline and genes: mouse. The sequenced fragment ends 1 residue before the CDR3 boundary, so the rest is inferred from the germline J gene. The chain employs TRBV16 and TRBJ1-1, with 7 bases aligning to TRBD1. CDR3 length: 12 residues. CDR1 and CDR2 (germline): SGHSA, FRNQAP. J gave up 8 bases and V 5 bases, and 5 bases lay outside the gene matches. CDR3 protein: CASSLTGAEVFF. The covered CDR3 bases are TGTGCAAGCAGCCTCACAGGGGCGGAAGTCTTC. Supplemented by reference TRBV16 and TRBJ1-1, the full variable domain reads NAGVIQTPRHKVTGKGQEATLWCEPISGHSAVFWYRQTIVQGLEFLTYFRNQAPIDDSGMPKERFSAQMPNQSHSTLKIQSTQPQDSAVYLCASSLTGAEVFFGKGTRLTVV.

By share, this clone counts as large. These gene names are mouse names. The CDR3 extends 1 residue past the end of the read, so its final part is completed from the germline J gene. The rearrangement joins TRBV16 to TRBJ2-7; 8 bases agree with TRBD1. CDR3 length: 12 amino acids. Trimming took 5 bases from V and 5 from J; bases not matched to a gene: 2. Germline CDR1 SGHSA, CDR2 FRNQAP. The DNA read from the CDR3 is TGTGCAAGCAGCCCGGACAGGGATGAACAGTAC. Protein: CASSPDRDEQY. The complete CDR3 sequence is CASSPDRDEQYF.

This clone is medium-sized. Mouse names are used for the genes. The CDR3 goes on 1 residue after the read ends, and that part is filled in from the germline J gene. The chain recombines TRBV13-2 with TRBJ2-7; 8 nucleotides match TRBD2. V trimming: 3 bases; J trimming: 7 bases; junction bases outside the gene matches: 6. Germline V gene lookup returns CDR1 NNHNN and CDR2 SYGAGS (reference sequence). This CDR3 comprises 13 residues. The CDR3 sequence is CASGVWTGREQYF. The DNA read from the CDR3 is TGTGCCAGCGGTGTTTGGACTGGGAGGGAACAGTAC.

As regards this clone: Germline and genes: mouse. The CDR3 extends 1 residue past the end of the read, so its final part is completed from the germline J gene. The chain uses TRBV19 and TRBJ1-3; D possibly corresponds to TRBD1 (5 bases). CDR3 length equals 16 residues. Germline V gene data show CDR1 as FNHDT and CDR2 as SITEND (reference sequence). Trimming pared 1 base from V and 0 bases from J, leaving 11 bases between. The sequenced CDR3 bases are TGTGCCAGCAGTATAAGACAGCCGCTTTCTGGAAATACGCTCTAT. Protein: CASSIRQPLSGNTLY. The entire CDR3 sequence reads CASSIRQPLSGNTLYF.

On this clone: Germline and genes here are mouse. The CDR3 DNA, read in part, is TGTGCCAGCAGTCTGGGGGCAGGAGCTGAGCAGTTC. Translation: CASSLGAGAEQF. The entire CDR3 is CASSLGAGAEQFF. The V gene is TRBV26, the J gene TRBJ2-1, with D perhaps TRBD1 or TRBD2 (5 bases each). The sequenced fragment ends 1 residue before the CDR3 boundary, so the rest is inferred from the germline J gene. The CDR3 covers 13 residues. Trimming left V 2 bases short and J 7 bases short, with 9 bases between. Germline values: CDR1 KGHPV, CDR2 FQNQEV (reference sequence).

To note about this clone: The gene names here belong to mouse. The CDR3 extends 1 residue past the end of the read, so its final part is completed from the germline J gene. The genes are TRBV23 and TRBJ2-4; the D call of TRBD1 is as the table states it, not checked on the DNA. Germline values: CDR1 KGHTA, CDR2 FQNQQP. The CDR3 is made up of 13 amino acids. The CDR3 loop is CSSSPRDKNTLYF. The CDR3 bases that were read are TGCTCCAGCAGTCCCCGGGACAAAAACACCTTGTAC.

This clone was observed a few times. Any gene name here is a mouse gene name. The covered CDR3 bases are TGTGCCAGCTCTCTTTTGACAGACACCGGGCAGCTCTAC. Translated, it gives CASSLLTDTGQLY. The entire CDR3 protein is CASSLLTDTGQLYF. The gene calls are TRBV12-2 and TRBJ2-2; D may be TRBD1 (5 bases). The sequence runs out 1 residue before the end of the CDR3; the remainder is reconstructed from the germline J gene. V was shortened by 1 base and J by 3 bases, with 8 bases between the two germline ends. From germline, CDR1 is SGHLS and CDR2 HYDKME. The CDR3 covers 14 residues.

For this clone: The gene names given are mouse names. From the germline J gene comes the end of the CDR3, since the read stops 1 residue before it. The chain uses TRBV23 and TRBJ2-5; the D segment call TRBD2 is taken from the table without a DNA check. Per germline, CDR1 KGHTA and CDR2 FQNQQP. This CDR3 spans 17 amino acids. CDR3 DNA (partial): TGCTCCAGCAGCCGGACTGGGGGGGCCTATAACCAAGACACCCAGTAC. It codes for CSSSRTGGAYNQDTQY. Given in full, the CDR3 is CSSSRTGGAYNQDTQYF.

Points on this clone: Each gene name is a mouse one. The read comes to an end 1 residue before the CDR3 does, leaving the germline J gene to fill in the end. The J gene is TRBJ2-7, the V gene TRBV3; TRBD1 matches at 10 bases. The CDR3 loop spans 14 amino acids. V lost 4 bases to trimming and J lost 7 bases; unmatched junction nucleotides: 7. The germline V gene encodes CDR1 SNHLY and CDR2 FYNGKV (reference sequence). The DNA read from the CDR3 is TGTGCCAGCAGCTCTCCGGGACAGGGGAGGGAACAGTAC. Translated, it gives CASSSPGQGREQY. The whole CDR3 region reads CASSSPGQGREQYF. Filled out from reference TRBV3 and TRBJ2-7, the complete variable domain reads GPKVLQIPSHQIIDMGQMVTLNCDPVSNHLYFYWYKQILGQQMEFLVNFYNGKVMEKSKLFKDQFSVERPDGSYFTLKIQPTALEDSAVYFCASSSPGQGREQYFGPGTRLTVL.

For this clone: Mouse germline and gene names are used. The sequence runs out 1 residue before the end of the CDR3; the remainder is reconstructed from the germline J gene. V is TRBV13-1 and J is TRBJ1-1; no clear D gene. The CDR3 is 13 amino acids. Germline V gives CDR1 NSHNY, CDR2 SYGAGN. V was trimmed by 5 bases and J by 1 base, leaving 9 bases between them. CDR3 DNA (partial): TGTGCCAGCAGAACGGCAGGGAACACAGAAGTCTTC. Translating it yields CASRTAGNTEVF. Given in full, the CDR3 is CASRTAGNTEVFF.

This clone was observed a single time. These gene names are mouse names. The sequenced part of the CDR3 DNA is TGTGCCAGCAGACGGACAACAAACTCCGACTACACC. As protein: CASRRTTNSDYT. The entire CDR3 is CASRRTTNSDYTF. The chain uses TRBV26 and TRBJ1-2; D perhaps matches TRBD1 (5 bases). The CDR3 end falls 1 residue outside the read, so it is completed with the germline J gene. V lost 6 bases to trimming and J lost 0 bases, with 8 bases between them. This CDR3 contains 13 residues. The germline CDR1 and CDR2 sequences are KGHPV and FQNQEV (reference sequence).

On this clone itself: Germline and genes: mouse. The missing CDR3 end, 1 residue past where the read stops, is filled in from the germline J gene. The chain recombines TRBV23 with TRBJ2-4; TRBD1, the table's D call, was not compared with the DNA. This CDR3 has 13 residues. Germline V lookup: CDR1 KGHTA, CDR2 FQNQQP. The CDR3 reads CSSSRQRQNTLYF. The part of the CDR3 DNA that was read is TGCTCCAGCAGTCGACAACGTCAAAACACCTTGTAC. Full variable domain (rest looked up from reference TRBV23 and TRBJ2-4): DAAVTQKPRYLIKMKGQEAEMKCIPEKGHTAVFWYQQKQSKELKFLIYFQNQQPLDQIDMVKERFSAVCPSSSLCSLGIRTCEAEDSALYLCSSSRQRQNTLYFGAGTRLSVL.

Remarks on this clone: The listed genes are named as in mouse. The read comes to an end 1 residue before the CDR3 does, leaving the germline J gene to fill in the end. The V call is TRBV31, the J call TRBJ2-5; D is possibly TRBD2 (5 bases). Deletions cut 0 bases from V and 0 bases from J, with 13 bases between. The CDR3 contains 16 residues. Per the germline V gene, CDR1 is GKSSPN and CDR2 is SITVG. The chain's CDR3 is CAWSLWGGINQDTQYF. The DNA read from the CDR3 is TGTGCCTGGAGTCTATGGGGTGGGATTAACCAAGACACCCAGTAC.

Concerning this clone itself: Gene names follow the mouse nomenclature. The CDR3 goes on 1 residue after the read ends, and that part is filled in from the germline J gene. This chain joins TRBV26 and TRBJ1-1; 7 bases are shared with TRBD1. This CDR3 is 14 amino acids long. Germline V CDR1 and CDR2: KGHPV, FQNQEV (reference sequence). V lost 1 base to trimming and J lost 1 base; unmatched junction nucleotides: 0. The CDR3 bases that were read are TGTGCCAGCAGTCTGTGGACAGGGAACACAGAAGTCTTC. Its translation: CASSLWTGNTEVF. The full CDR3 is CASSLWTGNTEVFF.